This T cell receptor beta chain was sequenced in a study of blood T cell repertoires in COVID-19 (TCRdb year 2020). At the level of the whole study: Samples from collaborators originated in the United States, Italy and Spain and spanned both the acute and convalescent phases of COVID-19. Samples were obtained from the ongoing ImmuneRACE study (first 160 participants) and from some 1,200 subjects provided by 6 global collaborators. A freely available public database, intended as a resource for researchers studying the immune response to SARS-CoV-2, is where the repertoires were released. Where HLA class I and class II types were available, the types were taken from metadata supplied by the sample provider, not from assay-based typing. The material from the prospective study consisted of cDNA or gDNA derived from T cells, B-cell-depleted T cells, or PBMCs. A de-identified subject ID, COVID-19 status, age in years and sex were almost always included in the sample metadata. Deeply sampled blood TCRbeta repertoires from subjects exposed to, actively infected with, or recovered from COVID-19 were included in the dataset. Study-wide findings and limitations: The amount of clinical and demographic metadata varied by source and participant and was provided uncurated.

In the prospective study, participants were roughly 18 to 100 years old, resided in about two dozen geographic areas of the United States, and were enrolled through a virtual design. In the prospective study, participants were assigned to cohorts based on the clinical history participants reported in a screening survey and a study questionnaire. A participant counted as exposed if, within 2 weeks of entering the study, that participant had been in contact with someone who had a PCR-confirmed or clinician-diagnosed COVID-19 case. In the prospective study, whole blood, serum and a nasopharyngeal or oropharyngeal swab were collected from each participant by mobile phlebotomists. Additional blood draws and questionnaires over an approximately two-month period could optionally be provided by prospective study participants. Before DNA extraction, prospective study blood samples were shipped either frozen or at room temperature.

At the junction V is shortened by 4 bases and J by 2 bases; bases outside the gene matches: 8. The germline V gene gives CDR1 as ENHRY and CDR2 as SYGVKD. The CDR3 has 16 amino acids, counting the end cysteine and phenylalanine. The kept DNA is CDR3 alone, 48 bases in frame from the first base. TCRbeta CDR3 regions were amplified from genomic DNA by means of the immunoSEQ Assay, a bias-controlled multiplex PCR. In the paper's pipeline: Within the assay, amplification of reference gene primers was used to estimate how many nucleated cells each sample contained. To quantify the absolute abundance of each unique TCRbeta CDR3 rearrangement, sequence reads were collapsed and filtered. For each sample, productive Simpson clonality was calculated by taking the square root of Simpson's diversity index across productive rearrangements. What TCRdb holds here is the immuneACCESS table cut down to in-frame rearrangements. Part of the clones is not present; checked against another copy, under half of the missing clones reflect an unresolved V gene, and the others are unexplained. V and J calls and clone size are those listed in that table; D and trimming were worked out from the DNA. This sample lists 200,000 to 250,000 clones; under 90% were detected once. Around 4.6% of the sample is taken by the ten largest.

For this clone: Its target antigen remains unknown. There are no base qualities to consult, and no much larger clone falls within one base.

The source is a woman in her fifties or sixties who had been exposed to COVID-19. The V gene is TRBV10-3 and the J gene is TRBJ2-3; TRBD2 aligns with 8 central bases. Sequencing input: PBMCs or T cells enriched from blood (not recorded which). CDR3 sequence: CAISGGSGANTDTQYF. The sequence in DNA is TGTGCCATCAGTGGTGGTAGCGGGGCAAACACAGATACGCAGTATTTT.